This T cell receptor beta chain was sequenced during a study of cytomegalovirus exposure and HLA in healthy donors (dated by TCRdb to between 2016 and 2019). About the full investigation: According to a later analysis, one platform produced both the 110 or so validation repertoires and the roughly 650 repertoires of the first cohort. In addition to the first cohort of around 670 subjects, a separate validation cohort of 130 or so different subjects was used. To predict cytomegalovirus infection status, the study combined high-throughput TCR immunosequencing, statistical association of individual TCRs with disease status, and machine learning. The aim of the study was to test whether cataloging public T cell receptors could identify signatures of past pathogen exposure.

Broad study findings and their caveats: In vitro tests confirmed that a few of the cytomegalovirus-associated TCR beta chains recognize cytomegalovirus antigens. All 120 or so repertoires were used to score co-occurrence in the validation cohort in a later analysis, because that analysis had no HLA typing for the cohort. The classifier was reported to diagnose cytomegalovirus status with high specificity and sensitivity in both the original and validation cohorts. The study gave a list of over 150 TCR beta chains associated with cytomegalovirus. The authors suggested that the approach could potentially be generalized to other disease states and immunological phenotypes. A later analysis found that TCRs clustered in the first cohort also tended to co-occur in the 130 or so validation repertoires, with approximately 95% of cluster scores above 0. Most TCR sequences were seen in very few donors, while some public TCRs were found in many individuals.

This clone was seen only a few times. The antigen this receptor binds is unknown. No much larger clone exists at a distance of one base, and base qualities are not known. Separate from the roughly 650-subject first cohort, the validation cohort of some 130 subjects was the group to which the donors belonged. Libraries were prepared through the immunoSEQ multiplex PCR assay. From the authors' description of their analysis: A statistical classification framework was built for diagnosing cytomegalovirus status from the catalog of TCR beta chain sequences. TCRdb holds this immuneACCESS table with in-frame rearrangements only. Some clones are missing; in checked studies, unresolved V genes explain under half, and the rest has no known cause. V, J and clone size reflect that table, while D and trimming were determined from the DNA. The sample table holds roughly 190,000 clones, of which approximately 86% were seen once. The ten largest clones take up 6% to 8% of the sample.

Trimming at the junction amounts to 6 bases on V and 2 bases on J, and the germline ends lie 14 bases apart. The CDR3 holds 14 amino acids from the cysteine to the phenylalanine. The kept DNA is CDR3 alone, 42 bases in frame from the first base. As encoded in the germline V gene, CDR1 is SGHTA while CDR2 is FQGNSA. The TCR sequence derives from a man aged 25-45 years in good health and CMV-seropositive. Source material: PBMCs. The sequence joins TRBV7-2 to TRBJ2-7; the D gene is tentatively TRBD1 or TRBD2, each matching 6 bases. The DNA reads as follows: TGTGCCAGCAGGCTAGGAGGGGGAGCCTACGAGCAGTACTTC. This gives the protein CASRLGGGAYEQYF.